Below are 7 T cell receptor beta chains sequenced from a single sample in a study of blood T cell repertoires in COVID-19. The method was immunoSEQ multiplex PCR; TCRdb's version includes in-frame clones alone and lacks a portion of them. There are 120,000 to 150,000 clones in the sample; about 79% occur only once, and about 6.8% lies in the top ten. Source material: peripheral blood. These receptors all stem from a woman in her fifties or sixties in a cohort sampled during active or convalescent COVID-19.

The rearrangement uses TRBV7-2 and TRBJ2-3, with 8 bases fitting TRBD2. After removal of 2 bases from V and 0 bases from J, the junction contained 10 bases not matched to a gene. Germline V gives CDR1 SGHTA, CDR2 FQGNSA. CDR3 length equals 18 residues. CDR3 sequence: CASSLKRGGGASTDTQYF. CDR3 nucleotides: TGTGCCAGCAGCTTAAAACGGGGGGGCGGTGCTAGCACAGATACGCAGTATTTT.

The rearrangement uses TRBV3-1 (or the pseudogene TRBV3-2) and TRBJ1-2; D is perhaps TRBD1 (6 bases). V was cut by 2 bases and J by 1 base, with 8 bases left in between. Germline CDR1 and CDR2: LGHDT and YNNKEL (reference sequence). This CDR3 has 14 amino acids. The CDR3 nucleotides read TGTGCCAGCAGCCAACCGGACAGTAACTATGGCTACACCTTC. This codes for CASSQPDSNYGYTF.

The V gene is TRBV14, the J gene TRBJ1-2; D is ambiguous. With 1 base removed from V and 4 bases from J, the gap between germline ends came to 7 bases. CDR1 SGHDN and CDR2 FVKESK come from the germline V gene. The CDR3 is made up of 13 amino acids. CDR3 in amino acids: CASSQGRGYGYTF. The CDR3 DNA is TGTGCCAGCAGCCAAGGACGGGGCTATGGCTACACCTTC.

Worth noting for this clone: The same CDR3 arises from other DNA sequences in this sample as well. This chain links TRBV19 with TRBJ1-1, with D maybe TRBD1 (6 bases). The length of the CDR3 is 13 residues. CDR1 is LNHDA, CDR2 SQIVND, per germline (reference sequence). Trimming pared 1 base from V and 5 bases from J, leaving 8 bases between. CDR3 nucleotides: TGTGCCAGTAGTATAGTGAGGGGGACTGAAGCTTTCTTT. Translation: CASSIVRGTEAFF.

V gene TRBV7-2 combines with J gene TRBJ2-1; no definite D call. The CDR3 contains 14 residues. The V and J ends lost 4 bases and 3 bases respectively, with 10 bases between them. Germline CDR1 reads SGHTA; CDR2 reads FQGNSA. The CDR3 reads CASSSRAGYNEQFF. CDR3 sequence (DNA): TGTGCCAGCAGCTCAAGAGCTGGCTACAATGAGCAGTTCTTC.

This sequence joins TRBV28 and TRBJ1-4; 9 nucleotides line up with TRBD1. The CDR3 has 15 amino acids. Germline CDR1 reads MDHEN; CDR2 reads SYDVKM. V lost 5 bases and J lost 6; bases outside the gene matches: 7. In DNA, the CDR3 is TGTGCCAGCAGTATCACAGGGGGCGGCGATGAAAAACTGTTTTTT. This gives the protein CASSITGGGDEKLFF.

The chain links TRBV19 to TRBJ2-4, with TRBD1 as a possible D gene (6 bases). Trimming cost V 4 bases and J 0 bases, with 13 bases left between them. The CDR3 has 16 residues. Germline loops: CDR1 LNHDA, CDR2 SQIVND (reference sequence). The CDR3 region is CASSNRAHLAKNIQYF. The CDR3 DNA is TGTGCCAGTAGTAACAGGGCCCATCTAGCCAAAAACATTCAGTACTTC.